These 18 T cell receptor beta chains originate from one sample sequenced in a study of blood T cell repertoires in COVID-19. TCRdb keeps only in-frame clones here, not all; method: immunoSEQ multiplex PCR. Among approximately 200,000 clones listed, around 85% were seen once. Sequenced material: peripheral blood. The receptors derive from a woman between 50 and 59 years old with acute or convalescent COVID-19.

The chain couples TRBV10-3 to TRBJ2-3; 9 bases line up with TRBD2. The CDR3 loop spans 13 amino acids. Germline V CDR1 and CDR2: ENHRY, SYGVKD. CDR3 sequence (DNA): TGTGCTAGAACGGGACTAGCCCCGGATACGCAGTATTTT. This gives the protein CARTGLAPDTQYF.

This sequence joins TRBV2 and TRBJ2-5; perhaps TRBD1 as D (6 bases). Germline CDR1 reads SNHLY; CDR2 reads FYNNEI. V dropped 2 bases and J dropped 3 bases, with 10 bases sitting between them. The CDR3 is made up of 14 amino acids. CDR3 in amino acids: CASSENRDKETQYF. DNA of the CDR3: TGTGCCAGCAGTGAAAACAGGGACAAAGAGACCCAGTACTTC.

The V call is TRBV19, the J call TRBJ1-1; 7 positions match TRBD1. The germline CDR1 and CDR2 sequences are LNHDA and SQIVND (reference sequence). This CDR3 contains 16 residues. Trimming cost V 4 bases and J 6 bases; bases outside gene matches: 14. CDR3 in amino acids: CASSNRQGPSGAEAFF. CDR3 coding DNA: TGTGCCAGTAGTAACAGACAGGGACCCTCAGGGGCTGAAGCTTTCTTT. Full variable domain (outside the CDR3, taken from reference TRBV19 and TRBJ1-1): DGGITQSPKYLFRKEGQNVTLSCEQNLNHDAMYWYRQDPGQGLRLIYYSQIVNDFQKGDIAEGYSVSREKKESFPLTVTSAQKNPTAFYLCASSNRQGPSGAEAFFGQGTRLTVV.

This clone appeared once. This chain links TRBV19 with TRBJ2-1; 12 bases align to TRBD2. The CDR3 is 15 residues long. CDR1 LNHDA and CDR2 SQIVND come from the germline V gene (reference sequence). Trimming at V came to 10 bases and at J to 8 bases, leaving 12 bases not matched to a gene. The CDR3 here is CATHRLAGGRDEQFF. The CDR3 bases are TGTGCCACCCACCGGCTAGCGGGAGGGCGAGATGAGCAGTTCTTC.

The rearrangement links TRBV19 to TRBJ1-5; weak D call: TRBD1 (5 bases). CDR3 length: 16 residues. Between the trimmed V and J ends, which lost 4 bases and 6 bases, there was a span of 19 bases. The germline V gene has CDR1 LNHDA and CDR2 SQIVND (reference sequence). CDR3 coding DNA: TGTGCCAGTAGTACCCGCTGGGGCAGCCGGGCTCAGCCCCAGCATTTT. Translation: CASSTRWGSRAQPQHF.

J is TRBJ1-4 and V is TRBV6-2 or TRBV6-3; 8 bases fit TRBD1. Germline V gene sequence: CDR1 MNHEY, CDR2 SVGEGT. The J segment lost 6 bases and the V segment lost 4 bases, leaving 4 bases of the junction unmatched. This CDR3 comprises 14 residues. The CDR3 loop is CASSSGGADEKLFF. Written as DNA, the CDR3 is TGTGCCAGCAGTTCAGGGGGCGCGGATGAAAAACTGTTTTTT.

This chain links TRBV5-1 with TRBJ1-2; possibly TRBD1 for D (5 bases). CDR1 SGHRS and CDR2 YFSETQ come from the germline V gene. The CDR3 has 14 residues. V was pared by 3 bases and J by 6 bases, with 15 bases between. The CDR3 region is CASSWLGEGHGYTF. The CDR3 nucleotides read TGCGCCAGCAGCTGGCTGGGGGAGGGCCATGGCTACACCTTC.

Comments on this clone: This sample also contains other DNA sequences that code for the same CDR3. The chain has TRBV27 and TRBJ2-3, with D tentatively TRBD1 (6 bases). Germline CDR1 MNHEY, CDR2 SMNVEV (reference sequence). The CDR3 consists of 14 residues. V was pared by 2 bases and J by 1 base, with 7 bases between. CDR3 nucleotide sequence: TGTGCCAGCAGTTTACGACAGGGCACAGATACGCAGTATTTT. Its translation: CASSLRQGTDTQYF.

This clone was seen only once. The CDR3 region is CASSEYDRRGEQFF. Written as DNA, the CDR3 is TGTGCCAGCAGTGAATATGATCGGCGAGGTGAGCAGTTCTTC. The chain carries TRBV25-1 and TRBJ2-1; D unclear. With 0 bases removed from V and 9 bases from J, the gap between germline ends came to 12 bases. The germline CDR1 and CDR2 sequences are MGHDK and SYGVNS. The CDR3 is 14 residues long. Supplemented by reference TRBV25-1 and TRBJ2-1, the full variable domain reads EADIYQTPRYLVIGTGKKITLECSQTMGHDKMYWYQQDPGMELHLIHYSYGVNSTEKGDLSSESTVSRIRTEHFPLTLESARPSHTSQYLCASSEYDRRGEQFFGPGTRLTVL.

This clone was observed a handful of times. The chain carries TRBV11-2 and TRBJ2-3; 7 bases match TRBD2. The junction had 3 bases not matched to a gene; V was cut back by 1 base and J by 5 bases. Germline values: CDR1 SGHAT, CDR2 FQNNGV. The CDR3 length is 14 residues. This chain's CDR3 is CASSLGLAGDTQYF. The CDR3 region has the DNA TGTGCCAGCAGCTTAGGACTAGCTGGAGATACGCAGTATTTT.

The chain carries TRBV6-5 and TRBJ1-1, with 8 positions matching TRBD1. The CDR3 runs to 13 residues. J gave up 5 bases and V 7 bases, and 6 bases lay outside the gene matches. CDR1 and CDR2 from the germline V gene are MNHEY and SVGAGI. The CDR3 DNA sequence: TGTGCCAGCAATGGACAGGGCGAGACTGAAGCTTTCTTT. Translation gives CASNGQGETEAFF.

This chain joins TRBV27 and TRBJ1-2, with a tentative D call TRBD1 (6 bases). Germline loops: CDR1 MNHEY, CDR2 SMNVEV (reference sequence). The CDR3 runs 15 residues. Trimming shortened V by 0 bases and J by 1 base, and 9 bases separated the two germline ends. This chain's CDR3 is CASSLSTQGNYGYTF. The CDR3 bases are TGTGCCAGCAGTTTATCGACACAGGGTAACTATGGCTACACCTTC.

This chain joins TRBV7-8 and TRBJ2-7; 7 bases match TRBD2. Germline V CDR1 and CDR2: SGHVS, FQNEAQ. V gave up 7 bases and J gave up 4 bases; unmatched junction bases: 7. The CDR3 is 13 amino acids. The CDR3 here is CASIDLGGYEQYF. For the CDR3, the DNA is TGTGCCAGCATTGACCTGGGAGGGTACGAGCAGTACTTC.

The CDR3 nucleotides are TGTGCCAGCAGCACGGACAGGGCGCGATTTCCAGATACGCAGTATTTT. It specifies CASSTDRARFPDTQYF. The rearrangement uses TRBV3-1 (or the pseudogene TRBV3-2) and TRBJ2-3; 8 nucleotides line up with TRBD1. J gave up 4 bases and V 5 bases, and 11 bases lay outside the gene matches. CDR1 and CDR2 from the germline V gene are LGHDT and YNNKEL (reference sequence). This CDR3 has 16 residues.

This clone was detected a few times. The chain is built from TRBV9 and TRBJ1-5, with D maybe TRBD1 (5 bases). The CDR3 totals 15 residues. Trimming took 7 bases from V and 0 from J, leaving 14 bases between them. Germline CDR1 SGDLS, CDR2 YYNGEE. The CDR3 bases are TGTGCCAGCCCTGAACAGGCTAATAGCAATCAGCCCCAGCATTTT. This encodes CASPEQANSNQPQHF.

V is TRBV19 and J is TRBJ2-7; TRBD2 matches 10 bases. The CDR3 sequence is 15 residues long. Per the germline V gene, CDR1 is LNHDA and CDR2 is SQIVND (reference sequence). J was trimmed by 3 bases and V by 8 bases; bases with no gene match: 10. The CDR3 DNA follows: TGTGCCAGTGCCTCTTGGACTAGCGGAAACTACGAGCAGTACTTC. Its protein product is CASASWTSGNYEQYF.

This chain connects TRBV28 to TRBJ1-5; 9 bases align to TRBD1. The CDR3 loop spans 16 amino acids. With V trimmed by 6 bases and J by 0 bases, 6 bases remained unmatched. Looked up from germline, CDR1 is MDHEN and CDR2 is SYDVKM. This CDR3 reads CASRTGGPFSNQPQHF. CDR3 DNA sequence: TGTGCCAGCAGGACAGGGGGTCCATTTAGCAATCAGCCCCAGCATTTT.

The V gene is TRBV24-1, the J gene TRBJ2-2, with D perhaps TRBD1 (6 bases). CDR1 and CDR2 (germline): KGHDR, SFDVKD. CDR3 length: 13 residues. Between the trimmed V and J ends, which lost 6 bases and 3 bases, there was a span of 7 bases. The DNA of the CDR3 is TGTGCCACCAGTAGGGGGTACACCGGGGAGCTGTTTTTT. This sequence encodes CATSRGYTGELFF.